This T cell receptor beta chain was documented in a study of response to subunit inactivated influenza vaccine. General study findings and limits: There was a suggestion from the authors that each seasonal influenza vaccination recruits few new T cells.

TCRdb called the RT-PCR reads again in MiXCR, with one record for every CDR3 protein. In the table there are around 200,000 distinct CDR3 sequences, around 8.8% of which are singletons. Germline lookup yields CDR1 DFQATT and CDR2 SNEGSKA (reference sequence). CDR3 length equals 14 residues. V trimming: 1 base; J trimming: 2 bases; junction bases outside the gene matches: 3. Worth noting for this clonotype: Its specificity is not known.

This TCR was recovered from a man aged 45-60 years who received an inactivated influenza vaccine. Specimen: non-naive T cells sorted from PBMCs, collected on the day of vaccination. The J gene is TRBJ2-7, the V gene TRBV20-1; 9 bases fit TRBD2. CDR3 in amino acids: CSARGLAVPYEQYF. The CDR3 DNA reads TGCAGTGCTAGAGGACTAGCGGTTCCCTACGAGCAGTACTTC.